This is a list of T cell receptor beta chains from one sample in a study of response to subunit inactivated influenza vaccine. TCRdb called the RT-PCR reads again in MiXCR, with one record for every CDR3 protein. Of 600,000 to 850,000 distinct CDR3 sequences listed, 14% were seen once; the top ten hold less than 9%. The starting material was PBMCs from blood, obtained 14 to 15 days before vaccination. These receptors were taken from a man in his fifties who received an inactivated influenza vaccine. Both conserved end residues are trimmed from each CDR3. Each record gives: V gene, CDR3 protein.

TRBV3-1	ASSQNHLAGTSDTQY
TRBV7-9	ASSLARQGFTGELF
TRBV7-2	ASSLAYTPSYNEQF
TRBV10-3	AIRGQGLGNTIY
TRBV12-5	ASGLAHNEQF
TRBV4-1	ASSQQGGEKLF
TRBV9	ASSVATGGYNEQF
TRBV30	AWSIRRGQGGNEQF
TRBV7-3	ASSHPHTTSGSLAF
TRBV20-1	SAVPTDSNTEAF
TRBV19	ASSIELGGPITDTQY
TRBV5-1	ASSRTGTAYEQY
TRBV12-3/TRBV12-4	ASSLGVAEQF
TRBV20-1	SASDPGGSSYNEQF
TRBV10-2	ASSESKGDRGSHEQY
TRBV12-3/TRBV12-4	ASTWGETQY
TRBV20-1	SARQGATGNTIY
TRBV5-1	ASSLEAGGHTGELF
TRBV20-1	SASDPAGLTYNEQF
TRBV2	ASSESAAGPLF
TRBV20-1	SASVGGRKNTGELF
TRBV5-5	ASSFRLSTDTQY